These 10 T cell receptor beta chains share one sample of origin, sequenced in a study of cytomegalovirus exposure and HLA in healthy donors. It was with 60 Vbeta and 13 Jbeta primers that the PCR ran. This table comes from immunoSEQ multiplex PCR, and its TCRdb copy is limited to in-frame clones, with some not included. Of some 110,000 clones listed, about three quarters are singletons. What was sequenced was PBMCs. These receptors were collected from a man in his forties or fifties in good health and CMV-seronegative.

The chain carries TRBV10-3 and TRBJ2-3, with D maybe TRBD1 (6 bases). This CDR3 comprises 14 residues. The germline gives CDR1 ENHRY, CDR2 SYGVKD. The ends were cut back, 5 bases at V and 5 bases at J, with 14 bases in the middle. The CDR3 here is CAISSDRTEDTQYF. DNA of the CDR3: TGTGCCATCAGTAGCGACAGGACCGAAGATACGCAGTATTTT.

The chain has TRBV4-2 and TRBJ2-1; perhaps TRBD1 as D (6 bases). This CDR3 has 15 residues. V lost 0 bases and J lost 3, with 9 bases in between. The germline CDR1 and CDR2 sequences are LGHNA and YNFKEQ. This CDR3 is CASSQDRGVYNEQFF. CDR3 nucleotides: TGTGCCAGCAGCCAAGACAGGGGCGTCTACAATGAGCAGTTCTTC.

Details on this clone: Different DNA sequences within this sample yield the same CDR3. The J gene is TRBJ1-6, the V gene TRBV21-1. TRBV21-1 is reported as a pseudogene. This CDR3 spans 18 amino acids. The chain's CDR3 is CASSKGEVRRGSDSPLHF. For the CDR3, the DNA is TGTGCCAGCAGCAAGGGGGAGGTCAGGAGGGGCTCGGATTCACCCCTCCACTTT.

The chain links TRBV7-9 to TRBJ1-5; unclear D gene. Trimming took 5 bases from V and 5 from J, leaving 16 bases between them. The CDR3 loop spans 15 amino acids. In germline, CDR1 is SEHNR, CDR2 FQNEAQ (reference sequence). The CDR3 reads CASSPDTAHYQPQHF. CDR3 coding DNA: TGTGCCAGCAGCCCCGACACAGCTCATTATCAGCCCCAGCATTTT. The full variable domain, rest sourced from reference TRBV7-9 and TRBJ1-5, is DTGVSQNPRHKITKRGQNVTFRCDPISEHNRLYWYRQTLGQGPEFLTYFQNEAQLEKSRLLSDRFSAERPKGSFSTLEIQRTEQGDSAMYLCASSPDTAHYQPQHFGDGTRLSIL.

The rearrangement uses TRBV27 and TRBJ1-5; 9 nucleotides line up with TRBD1. The V gene's germline CDR1 is MNHEY and CDR2 SMNVEV (reference sequence). V dropped 4 bases and J dropped 9; count of bases not matched to a gene: 7. CDR3 length: 14 amino acids. In DNA form, the CDR3 reads TGTGCCAGCAGTTGGCAACAGGGGGCCCTGCCCCAGCATTTT. Residues: CASSWQQGALPQHF.

This clone was seen only a few times. The chain links TRBV6-1 to TRBJ1-3, with D perhaps TRBD1 (6 bases). The germline V gene has CDR1 MNHNS and CDR2 SASEGT. Deletions cut 4 bases from V and 0 bases from J, with 13 bases between. The CDR3 has 16 amino acids. The CDR3 bases are TGTGCCAGCAGTGGGCGGACAGCCAGCTCTGGAAACACCATATATTTT. Translating it yields CASSGRTASSGNTIYF.

The rearrangement joins TRBV7-8 to TRBJ1-5, with 7 bases fitting TRBD1. The V gene's germline CDR1 is SGHVS and CDR2 FQNEAQ. This CDR3 has 19 residues. V shed 1 base and J 2 bases; nucleotides not matched to a gene: 14. The CDR3 protein is CASSLGSVQGGRGNQPQHF. CDR3 DNA sequence: TGTGCCAGCAGCTTAGGTTCAGTCCAGGGGGGAAGGGGCAATCAGCCCCAGCATTTT.

The chain carries TRBV19 and TRBJ2-7; possible D gene TRBD2, 5 bases. Germline lookup yields CDR1 LNHDA and CDR2 SQIVND (reference sequence). Trimming removed 5 bases at V and 4 bases at J, with 12 bases between. CDR3 length: 13 amino acids. The CDR3 reads CASSFGEGYEQYF. As DNA, the CDR3 is TGTGCCAGTAGTTTTGGTGAGGGATACGAGCAGTACTTC.

J is TRBJ2-2 and V is TRBV6-1, with D maybe TRBD1 (6 bases). Per the germline V gene, CDR1 is MNHNS and CDR2 is SASEGT. The CDR3 extends over 15 amino acids. V was shortened by 1 base and J by 2 bases, with 8 bases between the two germline ends. The CDR3 nucleotides read TGTGCCAGCAGTGAAGGGACAGTAAACACCGGGGAGCTGTTTTTT. Translated, it gives CASSEGTVNTGELFF.

The chain carries TRBV5-4 and TRBJ2-2, with D hard to call. V dropped 0 bases and J dropped 1 base, with 7 bases sitting between them. In germline, CDR1 is SGHNT, CDR2 YYREEE (reference sequence). This CDR3 region has 15 residues. CDR3 in DNA: TGTGCCAGCAGCTTGGAAGCAGGGAACACCGGGGAGCTGTTTTTT. The encoded protein is CASSLEAGNTGELFF. Based on the CDR3 plus reference TRBV5-4 and TRBJ2-2, the full variable domain is ETGVTQSPTHLIKTRGQQVTLRCSSQSGHNTVSWYQQALGQGPQFIFQYYREEENGRGNFPPRFSGLQFPNYSSELNVNALELDDSALYLCASSLEAGNTGELFFGEGSRLTVL.